These T cell receptor beta chains were read from a single sample in a study of control samples from healthy donors and cancer patients. Some clones are missing from TCRdb's copy, which holds only in-frame ones; the method was immunoSEQ multiplex PCR. The table has about 100,000 clones, roughly 92% seen once. The specimen sequenced was blood. The origin of the receptors is a human donor in good health. The donor label of this sample is uncertain. Each CDR3 is given with its conserved first and last residue. A D gene is named only where the DNA matches it firmly. Expanded clones get a size class; other rows say once, few or many, or leave the size out.

J: TRBJ2-1
size: NA
V: TRBV4-2
D: TRBD2
CDR3: CASSQALSGGGEQFF
DNA: TGTGCCAGCAGCCAAGCGTTGAGCGGGGGTGGCGAGCAGTTCTTC

J: TRBJ1-1
size: NA
V: TRBV19
D: TRBD1
CDR3: CASSIPGQGVTEAFF
DNA: TGTGCCAGTAGTATACCGGGACAGGGTGTCACTGAAGCTTTCTTT

J: TRBJ1-1
size: few
V: TRBV18
D: NA
CDR3: CASSPQGSNTEAFF
DNA: TGTGCCAGCTCACCTCAGGGATCGAACACTGAAGCTTTCTTT

J: TRBJ2-2
size: once
V: TRBV10-3
D: TRBD1
CDR3: CAIRDRGLTTGELFF
DNA: TGTGCCATCAGGGACAGGGGGCTGACCACCGGGGAGCTGTTTTTT

J: TRBJ2-7
size: NA
V: TRBV5-1
D: NA
CDR3: CASSLINTGTYEQYF
DNA: TGCGCCAGCAGCCTGATAAATACCGGGACCTACGAGCAGTACTTC

J: TRBJ2-3
size: NA
V: TRBV18
D: TRBD1
CDR3: CASSPQVAQGARDTQYF
DNA: TGTGCCAGCTCACCGCAGGTAGCACAGGGGGCAAGAGATACGCAGTATTTT

J: TRBJ1-1
size: NA
V: TRBV4-2
D: NA
CDR3: CASSQEGGEVTEAFF
DNA: TGTGCCAGCAGCCAAGAAGGGGGGGAGGTCACTGAAGCTTTCTTT

J: TRBJ2-1
size: NA
V: TRBV9
D: NA
CDR3: CASSVGPGSYNEQFF
DNA: TGTGCCAGCAGCGTAGGGCCGGGATCCTACAATGAGCAGTTCTTC

J: TRBJ1-5
size: NA
V: TRBV19
D: NA
CDR3: CASSIETGSNQPQHF
DNA: TGTGCCAGTAGTATAGAGACGGGGAGCAATCAGCCCCAGCATTTT

J: TRBJ1-2
size: few
V: TRBV27
D: NA
CDR3: CASTLRQGDYGYTF
DNA: TGTGCCAGCACTCTGAGGCAGGGCGACTATGGCTACACCTTC

J: TRBJ1-1
size: once
V: TRBV19
D: NA
CDR3: CASSSYGGGRTEAFF
DNA: TGTGCCAGTAGTTCTTACGGCGGGGGGCGAACTGAAGCTTTCTTT

J: TRBJ2-7
size: NA
V: TRBV5-6
D: TRBD1
CDR3: CASSLRDRGFVEQYF
DNA: TGTGCCAGCAGCTTGAGGGACAGGGGTTTCGTCGAGCAGTACTTC

J: TRBJ1-5
size: NA
V: TRBV5-1
D: NA
CDR3: CASSPNGPASNQPQHF
DNA: TGCGCCAGCAGCCCCAACGGACCGGCCAGCAATCAGCCCCAGCATTTT

J: TRBJ1-1
size: NA
V: TRBV5-1
D: NA
CDR3: CASSLPGVYTEAFF
DNA: TGCGCCAGCAGCTTGCCGGGAGTATACACTGAAGCTTTCTTT

J: TRBJ1-5
size: NA
V: TRBV20-1
D: NA
CDR3: CSASYTTIDQPQHF
DNA: TGCAGTGCTAGTTATACGACGATCGATCAGCCCCAGCATTTT

J: TRBJ2-5
size: NA
V: TRBV28
D: NA
CDR3: CASSVGLRETQYF
DNA: TGTGCCAGCAGTGTCGGACTCCGAGAGACCCAGTACTTC

J: TRBJ2-1
size: NA
V: TRBV30
D: NA
CDR3: CAWNGAAQYNEQFF
DNA: TGTGCCTGGAATGGGGCAGCACAGTACAATGAGCAGTTCTTC

J: TRBJ1-6
size: NA
V: TRBV7-9
D: NA
CDR3: CASSFGLDSPLHF
DNA: TGTGCCAGCAGCTTTGGGCTTGATTCACCCCTCCACTTT

J: TRBJ1-3
size: NA
V: TRBV30
D: TRBD1
CDR3: CAWSVHEGANSGNTIYF
DNA: TGTGCCTGGAGTGTACATGAGGGGGCAAACTCTGGAAACACCATATATTTT

J: TRBJ1-1
size: NA
V: TRBV19
D: TRBD1
CDR3: CASSIGEQGAGRAFF
DNA: TGTGCCAGTAGTATAGGGGAACAGGGGGCTGGAAGAGCTTTCTTT

J: TRBJ1-1
size: NA
V: TRBV4-1
D: NA
CDR3: CASSQNRATEAFF
DNA: TGCGCCAGCAGCCAAAACAGGGCGACTGAAGCTTTCTTT

J: TRBJ1-1
size: NA
V: TRBV6-4
D: NA
CDR3: CASSGTSGTEAFF
DNA: TGTGCCAGCAGTGGAACGAGTGGCACTGAAGCTTTCTTT